Listed below are T cell receptor beta chains from one sample, sequenced in a study of blood T cell repertoires in COVID-19. The assay was immunoSEQ multiplex PCR, and TCRdb's table has in-frame clones only and misses some. The sample contains 250,000 to 300,000 clones, roughly 86% of which appear only once. The sample taken for sequencing was peripheral blood. These receptors came from a man aged 18 to 29 with active or convalescent COVID-19. Each CDR3 is given with its conserved first and last residue. A D gene is named only where the DNA matches it firmly. The size of a clone is reported for some rows only, either as once, few or many, or as a class for expanded clones.

D gene: .
clone size: few
V gene: TRBV6-5
J gene: TRBJ1-2
CDR3 DNA: TGTGCCAGCGGGCGACAGTTTGGCTACACCTTC
CDR3 protein: CASGRQFGYTF

D gene: .
clone size: once
V gene: TRBV28
J gene: TRBJ1-4
CDR3 DNA: TGTGCCAGCAGTTTGAAGCCAGGGAGGGTTGAAAAACTGTTTTTT
CDR3 protein: CASSLKPGRVEKLFF

D gene: .
clone size: .
V gene: TRBV28
J gene: TRBJ2-7
CDR3 DNA: TGTGCCAGCCACGACAGTGCCTACGAGCAGTACTTC
CDR3 protein: CASHDSAYEQYF

D gene: TRBD1
clone size: .
V gene: TRBV25-1
J gene: TRBJ2-1
CDR3 DNA: TGTGCCAGCAGTGAGTCCCGACAGGGCCCCTACAATGAGCAGTTCTTC
CDR3 protein: CASSESRQGPYNEQFF

D gene: .
clone size: .
V gene: TRBV6-5
J gene: TRBJ2-5
CDR3 DNA: TGTGCCAGCATCCGGTATAGAGGGGGGACCCAGTACTTC
CDR3 protein: CASIRYRGGTQYF

D gene: .
clone size: .
V gene: TRBV19
J gene: TRBJ1-5
CDR3 DNA: TGTGCCAGTAGTATATCGGCGGACAATCAGCCCCAGCATTTT
CDR3 protein: CASSISADNQPQHF

D gene: .
clone size: .
V gene: TRBV5-4
J gene: TRBJ2-3
CDR3 DNA: TGTGCCAGCAGCTTGAGGGCGCGGGTGGCAGATACGCAGTATTTT
CDR3 protein: CASSLRARVADTQYF

D gene: .
clone size: .
V gene: TRBV6-2/TRBV6-3
J gene: TRBJ2-1
CDR3 DNA: TGTGCCAGCAGTTACCCGTTTCCGAGCGGGGACACATGGGAGCAGTTCTTC
CDR3 protein: CASSYPFPSGDTWEQFF

D gene: .
clone size: .
V gene: TRBV24-1
J gene: TRBJ1-5
CDR3 DNA: TGTGCCACCAGTGGGTCCCAGGGGAGCTATCAGCCCCAGCATTTT
CDR3 protein: CATSGSQGSYQPQHF

D gene: .
clone size: .
V gene: TRBV14
J gene: TRBJ2-7
CDR3 DNA: TGTGCCAGCAACGAAATGGCGGGTCTTAACGAGCAGTACTTC
CDR3 protein: CASNEMAGLNEQYF

D gene: TRBD1
clone size: .
V gene: TRBV6-5
J gene: TRBJ1-6
CDR3 DNA: TGTGCCAGCAGTACAAGACAGGGGAATTCACCCCTCCACTTT
CDR3 protein: CASSTRQGNSPLHF

D gene: .
clone size: .
V gene: TRBV6-6
J gene: TRBJ1-6
CDR3 DNA: TGTGCCAGCAGAGACCGGGGTAACTCCTATAATTCACCCCTCCACTTT
CDR3 protein: CASRDRGNSYNSPLHF

D gene: .
clone size: .
V gene: TRBV25-1
J gene: TRBJ1-1
CDR3 DNA: TGTGCCAGCAGTGATCGGTCCAGGGATGAAGCTTTCTTT
CDR3 protein: CASSDRSRDEAFF

D gene: .
clone size: many
V gene: TRBV7-8
J gene: TRBJ1-5
CDR3 DNA: TGTGCCAGCAGCTTAGTTCCAGGGCCCAATCAGCCCCAGCATTTT
CDR3 protein: CASSLVPGPNQPQHF

D gene: .
clone size: .
V gene: TRBV9
J gene: TRBJ1-3
CDR3 DNA: TGTGCCAGCAGCCACCCTCTAGGCCACTCTGGAAACACCATATATTTT
CDR3 protein: CASSHPLGHSGNTIYF

D gene: TRBD2
clone size: .
V gene: TRBV9
J gene: TRBJ2-1
CDR3 DNA: TGTGCCAGCAGCTTAACTAGCGGGAGGGTTGGGGAGCAGTTCTTC
CDR3 protein: CASSLTSGRVGEQFF

D gene: TRBD2
clone size: .
V gene: TRBV5-1
J gene: TRBJ2-1
CDR3 DNA: TGCGCCAGCAGGCACGCTCAGGGAGGGCCCAACTCCTACAATGAGCAGTTCTTC
CDR3 protein: CASRHAQGGPNSYNEQFF

D gene: .
clone size: .
V gene: TRBV27
J gene: TRBJ1-3
CDR3 DNA: TGTGCCAGCAGTCTCGCAACAACTGGAAACACCATATATTTT
CDR3 protein: CASSLATTGNTIYF

D gene: .
clone size: .
V gene: TRBV6-5
J gene: TRBJ2-3
CDR3 DNA: TGTGCCAGCAGTTACTCGGCGGGGCTCACAGATACGCAGTATTTT
CDR3 protein: CASSYSAGLTDTQYF

D gene: .
clone size: .
V gene: TRBV6-6
J gene: TRBJ2-5
CDR3 DNA: TGTGCCAGCAGTTACTCGAGTAGTCAAGAGACCCAGTACTTC
CDR3 protein: CASSYSSSQETQYF

D gene: TRBD1
clone size: .
V gene: TRBV12-5
J gene: TRBJ2-1
CDR3 DNA: TGTGCTAGTGGACCTCGCCGGGACAGCCTCAACAATGAGCAGTTCTTC
CDR3 protein: CASGPRRDSLNNEQFF

D gene: .
clone size: .
V gene: TRBV7-9
J gene: TRBJ2-5
CDR3 DNA: TGTGCCAGCAGAGCCGGACAGCAAGAGACCCAGTACTTC
CDR3 protein: CASRAGQQETQYF

D gene: .
clone size: .
V gene: TRBV3-1/TRBV3-2
J gene: TRBJ1-4
CDR3 DNA: TGTGCCAGCAGCCCTAGGACTTCAACTAATGAAAAACTGTTTTTT
CDR3 protein: CASSPRTSTNEKLFF

D gene: .
clone size: .
V gene: TRBV28
J gene: TRBJ1-3
CDR3 DNA: TGTGCCAGCAGAACAATCACGCAGGGATTGCATGGAAACACCATATATTTT
CDR3 protein: CASRTITQGLHGNTIYF

D gene: .
clone size: once
V gene: TRBV5-1
J gene: TRBJ2-3
CDR3 DNA: TGCGCCAGCAGCCAGGGGGGAGATACGCAGTATTTT
CDR3 protein: CASSQGGDTQYF

D gene: .
clone size: .
V gene: TRBV3-1/TRBV3-2
J gene: TRBJ1-1
CDR3 DNA: TGTGCCAGCATGTCCACAGGGTGGGACACTGAAGCTTTCTTT
CDR3 protein: CASMSTGWDTEAFF

D gene: .
clone size: once
V gene: TRBV11-3
J gene: TRBJ1-1
CDR3 DNA: TGTGCCAGCAGCCCGGGGATCATGAACACTGAAGCTTTCTTT
CDR3 protein: CASSPGIMNTEAFF

D gene: .
clone size: .
V gene: TRBV27
J gene: TRBJ2-1
CDR3 DNA: TGTGCCAGCGGCTTAGGAGGCAGTGAGCAGTTCTTC
CDR3 protein: CASGLGGSEQFF

D gene: TRBD1
clone size: .
V gene: TRBV7-9
J gene: TRBJ2-7
CDR3 DNA: TGTGCCAGCAGCTTTGACAGGGTCTACGAGCAGTACTTC
CDR3 protein: CASSFDRVYEQYF

D gene: .
clone size: .
V gene: TRBV9
J gene: TRBJ2-3
CDR3 DNA: TGTGCCAGCAGCGTAGAGGGGACAAATCAGTATTTT
CDR3 protein: CASSVEGTNQYF

D gene: TRBD1
clone size: .
V gene: TRBV5-4
J gene: TRBJ1-3
CDR3 DNA: TGTGCCAGCAGCATTCGGACAGGTGGAAACACCATATATTTT
CDR3 protein: CASSIRTGGNTIYF

D gene: .
clone size: .
V gene: TRBV5-4
J gene: TRBJ2-2
CDR3 DNA: TGTGCCAGCGATGGAGAAGGGGGTAACACCGGGGAGCTGTTTTTT
CDR3 protein: CASDGEGGNTGELFF

D gene: .
clone size: .
V gene: TRBV24-1
J gene: TRBJ1-4
CDR3 DNA: TGTGCCACCAGTGACCCTGCAGGGTACGGTAATGAAAAACTGTTTTTT
CDR3 protein: CATSDPAGYGNEKLFF

D gene: .
clone size: .
V gene: TRBV9
J gene: TRBJ1-2
CDR3 DNA: TGTGCCAGCAGCGTACTACAGAAAGCTAACTATGGCTACACCTTC
CDR3 protein: CASSVLQKANYGYTF

D gene: .
clone size: .
V gene: TRBV29-1
J gene: TRBJ1-1
CDR3 DNA: TGCAGCGTTGAAGGGGCCCAGTACGGTGAAGCTTTCTTT
CDR3 protein: CSVEGAQYGEAFF

D gene: .
clone size: few
V gene: TRBV18
J gene: TRBJ1-6
CDR3 DNA: TGTGCCAGCTCACCACCGCTCGGGTCGGATTCACCCCTCCACTTT
CDR3 protein: CASSPPLGSDSPLHF

D gene: .
clone size: .
V gene: TRBV5-6
J gene: TRBJ1-6
CDR3 DNA: TGTGCCAGCAGATTGGGTTGGCAGCCGACATCTAATTCACCCCTCCACTTT
CDR3 protein: CASRLGWQPTSNSPLHF

D gene: .
clone size: .
V gene: TRBV3-1/TRBV3-2
J gene: TRBJ1-2
CDR3 DNA: TGTGCCAGCAGGGCGATGGCGGGGAACTATGGCTACACCTTC
CDR3 protein: CASRAMAGNYGYTF